The 32 T cell receptor beta chains below come from one sample, sequenced in a study of regulatory T cells in long-lasting Graves disease. iRepertoire HTBI primers and Arm-PCR of CDR3 regions built TCR beta libraries. TCRdb used MiXCR to reprocess the multiplex PCR reads, holding one entry per CDR3 protein. Of roughly 700,000 distinct CDR3 sequences listed, about 32% are singletons. Time point indicated: persistent/refractory GD, antithyroid drugs over 5 years with positive TRAb. PBMC RNA was the source of the TCR library. The sequences come from peripheral blood mononuclear cells (PBMCs), collected when the disease was refractory, from a patient treated with antithyroid drugs. The receptors derive from a female donor with Graves disease.

The J gene is TRBJ1-2, the V gene TRBV6-1; tentative D call: TRBD1 (5 bases). CDR3 size: 16 residues. Germline V gives CDR1 MNHNS, CDR2 SASEGT. V lost 2 bases, J lost 7 bases, and 20 bases lay in between. CDR3 protein: CASSETFRVSYCGYTF. The CDR3 DNA reads as TGTGCCAGCAGTGAAACATTCAGGGTTTCCTACTGTGGCTACACCTTC.

Many counts were recorded for this clonotype. The CDR3 DNA reads as TGTGCCAGCAGCTTAGGCGTGGCAGACAATCAGCCCCAGCATTTT. Protein product: CASSLGVADNQPQHF. The chain couples TRBV11-2 to TRBJ1-5; D not certain. V lost 1 base to trimming and J lost 3 bases, with 10 bases between them. Germline-derived CDR1 and CDR2 are SGHAT and FQNNGV. The CDR3 contains 15 residues.

The chain employs TRBV20-1 and TRBJ2-7; 7 bases are shared with TRBD2. The V and J ends lost 0 bases and 4 bases, in that order; junction bases with no gene match: 9. Germline loops: CDR1 DFQATT, CDR2 SNEGSKA (reference sequence). The CDR3 totals 15 residues. The CDR3: CSARDGKLAAYEQYF. CDR3 nucleotides: TGCAGTGCTAGAGATGGTAAGCTAGCGGCTTACGAGCAGTACTTC.

This clonotype was counted a few times. The chain couples TRBV6-1 to TRBJ1-5; TRBD1 aligns across 10 bases. The CDR3 extends over 16 amino acids. With V trimmed by 3 bases and J by 3 bases, 5 bases remained unmatched. Germline loops: CDR1 MNHNS, CDR2 SASEGT. The CDR3 spells CASSDQGTGDNQPQHF. In nucleotides, the CDR3 is TGTGCCAGCAGTGACCAAGGGACAGGGGACAATCAGCCCCAGCATTTT.

V gene TRBV12-3 or TRBV12-4 combines with J gene TRBJ2-2, with D uncertain. The CDR3 consists of 12 residues. V was trimmed by 4 bases and J by 9 bases, leaving 9 bases between them. The CDR3, as DNA: TGTGCCAGCAGTTCCCCCCCCCGGGAGCTGTTTTTT. Translation gives CASSSPPRELFF.

The CDR3 DNA reads as TGTGCCAGCGCATTAGGGGGGGGACTAGCTGTAGAGACCCAGTACTTC. Translated: CASALGGGLAVETQYF. The chain has TRBV27 and TRBJ2-5; 9 bases map to TRBD2. Looked up from germline, CDR1 is MNHEY and CDR2 is SMNVEV (reference sequence). The CDR3 contains 16 residues. J lost 4 bases, V lost 8 bases, and 14 bases had no gene match.

This clonotype has just a few counts. The genes are TRBV2 and TRBJ1-4, with TRBD1 matching over 7 bases. This CDR3 comprises 14 residues. V lost 5 bases to trimming and J lost 4 bases; unmatched junction nucleotides: 4. Germline values: CDR1 SNHLY, CDR2 FYNNEI. CDR3 coding DNA: TGTGCCAGCAGTTTTACAGGGGTTAATGAAAAACTGTTTTTT. Its protein is CASSFTGVNEKLFF.

As concerns this clonotype: A much larger clone differs by one base, so this may be a read error. Given the absence of the conserved phenylalanine or tryptophan at the CDR3 end, a read error is likely. The V gene is TRBV7-9, the J gene TRBJ2-5, with D possibly being TRBD1 (5 bases). Germline CDR1 SEHNR, CDR2 FQNEAQ (reference sequence). V was shortened by 6 bases and J by 4 bases, with 12 bases between the two germline ends. This CDR3 is 13 amino acids long. The CDR3: CASRHRTRETQYL. The DNA for the CDR3 is TGTGCCAGCAGACACAGGACACGAGAGACCCAGTACCTC.

The rearrangement links TRBV29-1 to TRBJ1-2; 9 nucleotides match TRBD1. Germline lookup yields CDR1 SQVTM and CDR2 ANQGSEA. The CDR3 is made up of 14 amino acids. V trimming: 6 bases; J trimming: 7 bases; junction bases outside the gene matches: 12. CDR3 in amino acids: CSVEPVQGAGGYTF. In DNA, the CDR3 is TGCAGCGTCGAACCCGTACAGGGGGCGGGTGGCTACACCTTC.

This clonotype was recorded many times. The V call is TRBV11-2, the J call TRBJ2-7; D not resolved. Trimming took 5 bases from V and 1 from J, leaving 12 bases between them. CDR3 length equals 14 residues. The germline gives CDR1 SGHAT, CDR2 FQNNGV. In DNA form, the CDR3 reads TGTGCCAGCAGCGCCCGGGTCGGGTCCTACGAGCAGTACTTC. Its translation is CASSARVGSYEQYF.

The rearrangement links TRBV24-1 to TRBJ1-4, with 8 positions matching TRBD1. The V gene's germline CDR1 is KGHDR and CDR2 SFDVKD. The CDR3 runs to 16 residues. Unmatched junction bases numbered 11, after V lost 4 bases and J lost 8 bases. The CDR3 DNA sequence: TGTGCCACCAGTGAATCAACAGGGGGTGGAGGGGAAAAACTGTTTTTT. Translated, it gives CATSESTGGGGEKLFF.

This clonotype was observed a few times. The chain joins TRBV7-9 to TRBJ1-2; TRBD1 matches at 9 bases. The germline V gene has CDR1 SEHNR and CDR2 FQNEAQ (reference sequence). The CDR3 length is 15 residues. V lost 4 bases to trimming and J lost 4 bases; unmatched junction nucleotides: 7. DNA of the CDR3: TGTGCCAGCAGCTCTACCGGGACAGGGATCTATGGCTACACCTTC. This translates into CASSSTGTGIYGYTF.

Comment on this clonotype: A clone one base away is much larger, so this may be a read error. Given the absence of the conserved phenylalanine or tryptophan at the CDR3 end, a read error is likely. The chain links TRBV7-3 to TRBJ1-2, with 7 bases matching TRBD1. Germline CDR1 and CDR2: SGHTA and FQGTGA. V dropped 5 bases and J dropped 4; count of bases not matched to a gene: 10. The length of the CDR3 is 15 residues. CDR3 in DNA: TGTGCCAGCAGCGCCGACAGGGCTGAGTCCTATGGCTACACCCTC. This gives the protein CASSADRAESYGYTL.

This clonotype was recorded a few times. The gene calls are TRBV6-1 and TRBJ1-2; D is perhaps TRBD1 (5 bases). The CDR3 sequence is 16 residues long. V lost 0 bases to trimming and J lost 8 bases, with 19 bases between them. CDR1 and CDR2 (germline): MNHNS, SASEGT. CDR3 DNA sequence: TGTGCCAGCAGTGAAGCACAGACTCTAGGGGCGGTGGGCTACACCTTC. As protein: CASSEAQTLGAVGYTF.

This clonotype was recorded many times. J is TRBJ1-6 and V is TRBV2; TRBD1 agrees at 10 bases. The CDR3 runs to 16 residues. Trimming at V came to 6 bases and at J to 9 bases, leaving 11 bases not matched to a gene. From germline, CDR1 is SNHLY and CDR2 FYNNEI. CDR3 protein: CASRPDRGRRSSPLHF. CDR3 DNA: TGTGCCAGCAGACCTGACAGGGGGCGGCGAAGTTCACCCCTCCACTTT. The full variable domain, rest sourced from reference TRBV2 and TRBJ1-6, is EPEVTQTPSHQVTQMGQEVILRCVPISNHLYFYWYRQILGQKVEFLVSFYNNEISEKSEIFDDQFSVERPDGSNFTLKIRSTKLEDSAMYFCASRPDRGRRSSPLHFGNGTRLTVT.

Note on this clonotype: At one end, the junction sequence differs from germline, possibly due to a read error. The rearrangement joins TRBV10-3 to TRBJ2-5, with D unclear. Germline assignment: CDR1 ENHRY and CDR2 SYGVKD. The CDR3 extends over 12 amino acids. The CDR3 DNA sequence: TGTGCCAGCAGTGACCGCCAAGAGACCCAGTACTTC. Translated: CASSDRQETQYF.

This clonotype was counted ten times or more. V and J are TRBV12-3 or TRBV12-4 and TRBJ1-1; D may be TRBD1 (6 bases). The CDR3 length is 14 residues. V lost 8 bases and J 7 bases, leaving 20 bases between the germline ends. CDR3 DNA sequence: TGTGCCAGCGGACAGAAAATTCAGGGGAATGAAGCTTTCTTT. Its protein is CASGQKIQGNEAFF.

The V gene is TRBV6-1, the J gene TRBJ2-7; 9 nucleotides align to TRBD2. V lost 1 base to trimming and J lost 0 bases; unmatched junction nucleotides: 7. The CDR3 spans 17 residues. The germline gives CDR1 MNHNS, CDR2 SASEGT. In DNA form, the CDR3 reads TGTGCCAGCAGTGAAGAGGTGGTTAGCGGGAGCTCCTACGAGCAGTACTTC. It yields the protein CASSEEVVSGSSYEQYF.

The CDR3 DNA reads TGTGCCAGCAGGGAGACCCAGGGGAAAGCTTTCTTT. This gives the protein CASRETQGKAFF. The chain couples TRBV3-1 to TRBJ1-1; D is possibly TRBD1 (6 bases). The germline CDR1 and CDR2 sequences are LGHDT and YNNKEL (reference sequence). Trimming took off 6 bases at V and 9 bases at J, with 14 bases between the two ends. The CDR3 extends over 12 amino acids.

The gene calls are TRBV7-6 and TRBJ2-7; D unclear. Germline lookup yields CDR1 SGHVS and CDR2 FNYEAQ. This CDR3 is 14 amino acids long. V lost 2 bases, J lost 4 bases, and 12 bases lay in between. DNA of the CDR3: TGTGCCAGCAGCTTATACAAGGAAAAATACGAGCAGTACTTC. Translation gives CASSLYKEKYEQYF.

The V call is TRBV3-1, the J call TRBJ1-1, with D hard to call. The CDR3 is 14 amino acids. Germline-derived CDR1 and CDR2 are LGHDT and YNNKEL (reference sequence). V lost 4 bases and J 0 bases, leaving 9 bases between the germline ends. CDR3 nucleotide sequence: TGTGCCAGCAGCCCCCCTGTCCTGAACACTGAAGCTTTCTTT. Protein product: CASSPPVLNTEAFF. The full variable domain, in which reference TRBV3-1 and TRBJ1-1 provide the parts outside the CDR3, is DTAVSQTPKYLVTQMGNDKSIKCEQNLGHDTMYWYKQDSKKFLKIMFSYNNKELIINETVPNRFSPKSPDKAHLNLHINSLELGDSAVYFCASSPPVLNTEAFFGQGTRLTVV.

The chain is built from TRBV28 and TRBJ2-7, with 10 bases fitting TRBD2. The CDR3 has 15 residues. V lost 3 bases and J lost 3; bases outside the gene matches: 5. Germline CDR1 reads MDHEN; CDR2 reads SYDVKM. CDR3 nucleotides: TGTGCCAGCAGTTTGGCACTAGCGGGGATCTACGAGCAGTACTTC. This sequence encodes CASSLALAGIYEQYF. The entire variable domain, with the rest obtained from reference TRBV28 and TRBJ2-7, is as follows: DVKVTQSSRYLVKRTGEKVFLECVQDMDHENMFWYRQDPGLGLRLIYFSYDVKMKEKGDIPEGYSVSREKKERFSLILESASTNQTSMYLCASSLALAGIYEQYFGPGTRLTVT.

This chain connects TRBV19 to TRBJ1-1, with D unclear. This CDR3 contains 11 residues. The V gene lost 9 bases and the J gene lost 6 bases, with 11 bases spanning the gap. In germline, CDR1 is LNHDA, CDR2 SQIVND (reference sequence). CDR3: CASRRIAEAFF. Here the CDR3 DNA reads TGTGCCAGCCGGCGTATAGCTGAAGCTTTCTTT.

The genes are TRBV7-8 and TRBJ1-1; TRBD1 might be the D (5 bases). The germline V gene encodes CDR1 SGHVS and CDR2 FQNEAQ. CDR3 length: 16 residues. V dropped 1 base and J dropped 4 bases, with 16 bases sitting between them. The CDR3 spells CASSLVTGTRATEAFF. The CDR3 DNA sequence: TGTGCCAGCAGCTTAGTTACAGGTACTAGGGCCACTGAAGCTTTCTTT. The full variable domain, completed using reference TRBV7-8 and TRBJ1-1, is GAGVSQSPRYKVAKRGQDVALRCDPISGHVSLFWYQQALGQGPEFLTYFQNEAQLDKSGLPSDRFFAERPEGSVSTLKIQRTQQEDSAVYLCASSLVTGTRATEAFFGQGTRLTVV.

The chain is built from TRBV24-1 and TRBJ2-5; 10 positions match TRBD2. Trimming removed 3 bases from V and 6 bases from J; junction bases left unmatched: 15. CDR3 length equals 18 residues. Germline lookup yields CDR1 KGHDR and CDR2 SFDVKD. Written as DNA, the CDR3 is TGTGCCACCAGTGATGGGTGCCTAGCGGGAGCGGTGGGAAAGACCCAGTACTTC. It translates to CATSDGCLAGAVGKTQYF.

The chain links TRBV27 to TRBJ2-1; 8 nucleotides match TRBD1. V lost 7 bases, J lost 7 bases, and 12 bases stayed unmatched. CDR1 is MNHEY, CDR2 SMNVEV, per germline (reference sequence). The CDR3 contains 15 residues. The CDR3 nucleotides read TGTGCCAGCAACATCCAAATGGACAGGGTAAATGAGCAGTTCTTC. It codes for CASNIQMDRVNEQFF.

This clonotype was observed a few times. This sequence joins TRBV6-2 or TRBV6-3 and TRBJ1-5; the D gene is possibly TRBD1 (6 bases). CDR1 is MNHEY, CDR2 SVGEGT, per germline. V lost 2 bases to trimming and J lost 4 bases, with 12 bases between them. This CDR3 comprises 15 residues. DNA for the CDR3: TGTGCCAGCAGTTACCTACCAGGGGCAAATCAGCCCCAGCATTTT. Translation: CASSYLPGANQPQHF.

This clonotype was seen a handful of times. The rearrangement joins TRBV9 to TRBJ1-1; no definite D call. CDR1 and CDR2 from the germline V gene are SGDLS and YYNGEE. With 0 bases removed from V and 2 bases from J, the gap between germline ends came to 5 bases. CDR3 size: 13 residues. The CDR3 protein is CASSVGINTEAFF. The DNA of the CDR3 is TGTGCCAGCAGCGTAGGTATAAACACTGAAGCTTTCTTT.

This clonotype was seen ten or more times. The chain combines TRBV7-9 with TRBJ2-7; D may be TRBD1 (6 bases). The V end was cut by 2 bases, the J end by 3 bases, with 14 bases between. Germline V gene sequence: CDR1 SEHNR, CDR2 FQNEAQ (reference sequence). This CDR3 has 15 amino acids. In DNA, the CDR3 is TGTGCCAGCAGCTTATGGTTCCGGGACAACTACGAGCAGTACTTC. Amino acid sequence: CASSLWFRDNYEQYF. The whole variable domain, remainder taken from reference TRBV7-9 and TRBJ2-7, is DTGVSQNPRHKITKRGQNVTFRCDPISEHNRLYWYRQTLGQGPEFLTYFQNEAQLEKSRLLSDRFSAERPKGSFSTLEIQRTEQGDSAMYLCASSLWFRDNYEQYFGPGTRLTVT.

There are a few counts of this clonotype. V is TRBV7-9 and J is TRBJ1-4; D not certain. Germline lookup yields CDR1 SEHNR and CDR2 FQNEAQ (reference sequence). The V end was cut by 6 bases, the J end by 6 bases, with 14 bases between. There are 14 residues in the CDR3. CDR3 sequence (DNA): TGTGCCAGCAGTTTCAGCGGATTATATGAAAAACTGTTTTTT. Protein: CASSFSGLYEKLFF.

This rearrangement joins TRBV27 to TRBJ1-5; no firm D call. Germline V gene data show CDR1 as MNHEY and CDR2 as SMNVEV (reference sequence). The V gene lost 3 bases and the J gene lost 2 bases, with 11 bases spanning the gap. This CDR3 has 15 amino acids. The CDR3 loop is CASSFPRTGNQPQHF. In DNA form, the CDR3 reads TGTGCCAGCAGTTTCCCCAGGACGGGCAATCAGCCCCAGCATTTT.

This chain connects TRBV2 to TRBJ1-1; D is uncertain. Germline values: CDR1 SNHLY, CDR2 FYNNEI. V was pared by 2 bases and J by 1 base, with 8 bases between. This CDR3 is built from 14 residues. CDR3: CASSERVGNTEAFF. The CDR3 nucleotides read TGTGCCAGCAGTGAAAGGGTCGGGAACACTGAAGCTTTCTTT.